This T cell receptor beta chain was captured by sequencing in a study of CD4+ T cells in melanoma. This clone was recorded only once. Its antigen is as yet unknown. Study-level points and caveats: Reportedly, melanoma neoantigen-specific CD4+ T cells showed varied differentiation states. A reported correlation linked neoantigen-specific CD4+ T cells to CD8+, macrophage and B cell function.

The germline V gene has CDR1 MGHRA and CDR2 YSYEKL. This CDR3 has 16 amino acids. Trimming took off 1 base at V and 1 base at J, with 13 bases between the two ends. The data were produced by immunoSEQ multiplex PCR, yet TCRdb's version contains in-frame clones alone and is incomplete. The table has some 110,000 clones, 92% seen once. The chain combines TRBV4-1 with TRBJ1-1, with unresolved D. Sequenced material: peripheral blood. This TCR was recovered from a human donor with melanoma. CDR3 bases: TGCGCCAGCAGCCAAGTAACCGGAAAACGGAACACTGAAGCTTTCTTT. Translated: CASSQVTGKRNTEAFF.